This TCR beta chain originates from a study of cytomegalovirus exposure and HLA in healthy donors. The overall study: Out of about 170 million T cells, an earlier analysis found fewer than 140 million unique TCR beta sequences in total. Study observations and caveats: HLA alleles were associated with 15,000 to 20,000 TCR beta sequences in a later analysis at 0.05 false discovery rate.

PCR used 60 Vbeta primers and 13 Jbeta primers. Original methodology: As a later analysis found, there were 60 million to 90 million unique TCR beta chains, of which 8.5 million to 13 million were shared. This table comes from immunoSEQ multiplex PCR, and its TCRdb copy is limited to in-frame clones, with some not included. V and J calls and clone size come straight from that table; D and trimming were deduced from the DNA. The table includes around 120,000 clones, about four fifths detected once. V gave up 4 bases and J gave up 4 bases, with 14 bases separating them. The CDR3 is made up of 16 amino acids. Germline V CDR1 and CDR2: MNHNS, SASEGT. About this clone itself: Antigen: not known.

This TCR was sampled from a female donor in good health and CMV-seropositive. Sequencing input: PBMCs. The chain employs TRBV6-1 and TRBJ1-6, with a possible D match to TRBD1 (5 bases). The CDR3 DNA reads as TGTGCCAGCAGTGGAACCGGGACTGATTATAATTCACCCCTCCACTTT. The encoded protein is CASSGTGTDYNSPLHF.